This TCR beta chain was identified during a study of blood T cells in healthy people across ages. CDR1 and CDR2 (germline): MNHEY, SVGEGT. CDR3 length: 15 amino acids. For the second PCR, which ran for about 6 to 11 cycles, a sample-barcoded 5' primer and a J-beta primer mix were used. A single record per CDR3 protein comes from TCRdb applying MiXCR to the 5' RACE reads. Of roughly 2 million distinct CDR3 sequences in the sample, roughly 49% were seen once. A note on this clonotype: Its antigen remains unknown.

Study results and limitations: Researchers report that TCR beta diversity correlated strongly with naive T cell percentage. Because donor CMV status was unknown, expanded clonotype changes were possibly confounded.

This clonotype was obtained from a middle-aged woman in good health. The genes are TRBV6-2 or TRBV6-3 and TRBJ2-5; D may match TRBD1 or TRBD2 (7 bases each). The J call may be faulty, since TRBJ2-7 better matches the DNA end. Material: blood. This CDR3 is CASSYRMSGGDEQYF. The CDR3 nucleotides read TGTGCCAGCAGTTACAGGATGTCAGGGGGGGACGAGCAGTACTTC.